This T cell receptor beta chain is from a study of shared clonotypes between healthy human individuals. Libraries were prepared by immunoSEQ multiplex PCR; TCRdb keeps only in-frame clonotypes and omits some of them. The sample contains over 2 million clones, approximately 95% of which appear only once. Regarding this clone: Other DNA sequences in the sample encode the same CDR3.

Caucasian adults residing in Nashville, Tennessee made up all the donors. Subsets obtained from CD4+ cells comprised CD45RA+ naive and CD45RA-negative memory cells. The CDR3 runs 13 residues. Germline values: CDR1 MNHEY, CDR2 SVGAGI. V dropped 0 bases and J dropped 4 bases, with 6 bases sitting between them. Sequencing was carried out using naive CD4+ T cells sorted from blood. Specified subset: CD45RA+ positively selected. This rearrangement joins TRBV6-5 to TRBJ1-1; D may be TRBD1 (5 bases). This TCR was recovered from a man aged 18 to 35 in good health. The chain's CDR3 is CASSYSGGTEAFF. CDR3 sequence (DNA): TGTGCCAGCAGTTACTCGGGGGGCACTGAAGCTTTCTTT.